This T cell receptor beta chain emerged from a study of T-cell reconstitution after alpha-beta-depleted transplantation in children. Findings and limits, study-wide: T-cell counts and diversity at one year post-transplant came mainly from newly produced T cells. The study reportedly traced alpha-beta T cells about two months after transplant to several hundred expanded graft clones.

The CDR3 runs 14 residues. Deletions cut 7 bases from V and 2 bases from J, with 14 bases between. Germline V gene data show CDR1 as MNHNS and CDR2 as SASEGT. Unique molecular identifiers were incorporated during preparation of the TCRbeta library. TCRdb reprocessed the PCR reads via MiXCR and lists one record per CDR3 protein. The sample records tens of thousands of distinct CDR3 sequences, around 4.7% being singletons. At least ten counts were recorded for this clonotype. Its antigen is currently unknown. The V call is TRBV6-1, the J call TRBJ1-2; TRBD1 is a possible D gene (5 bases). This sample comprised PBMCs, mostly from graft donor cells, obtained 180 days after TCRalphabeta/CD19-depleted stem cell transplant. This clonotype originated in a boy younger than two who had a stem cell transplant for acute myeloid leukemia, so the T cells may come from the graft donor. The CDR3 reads CASTSLGPNYGYTF. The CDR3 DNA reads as TGTGCCAGCACGTCTCTGGGACCCAACTATGGCTACACCTTC.